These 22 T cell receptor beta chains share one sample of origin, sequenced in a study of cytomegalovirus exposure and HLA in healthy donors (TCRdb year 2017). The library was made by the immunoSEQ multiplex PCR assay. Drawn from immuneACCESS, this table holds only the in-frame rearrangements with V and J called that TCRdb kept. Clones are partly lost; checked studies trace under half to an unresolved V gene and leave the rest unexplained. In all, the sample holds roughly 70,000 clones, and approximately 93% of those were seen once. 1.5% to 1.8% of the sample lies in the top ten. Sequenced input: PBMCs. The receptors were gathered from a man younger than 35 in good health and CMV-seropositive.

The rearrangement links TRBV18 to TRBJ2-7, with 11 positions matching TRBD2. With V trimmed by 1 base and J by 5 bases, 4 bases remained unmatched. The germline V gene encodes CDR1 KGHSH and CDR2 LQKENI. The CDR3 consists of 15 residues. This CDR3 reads CASSPLTSGTHEQYF. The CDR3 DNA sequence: TGTGCCAGCTCACCACTGACTAGCGGGACACACGAGCAGTACTTC.

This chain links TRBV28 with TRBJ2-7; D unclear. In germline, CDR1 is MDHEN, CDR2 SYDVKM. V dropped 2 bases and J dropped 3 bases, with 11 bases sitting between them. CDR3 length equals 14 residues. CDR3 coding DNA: TGTGCCAGCAGTTTAGTAGCAGCGATCTACGAGCAGTACTTC. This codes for CASSLVAAIYEQYF.

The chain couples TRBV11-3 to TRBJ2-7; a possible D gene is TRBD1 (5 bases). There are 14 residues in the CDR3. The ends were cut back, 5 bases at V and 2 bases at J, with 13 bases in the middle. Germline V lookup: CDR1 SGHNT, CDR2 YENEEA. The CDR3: CASSINQGPYEQYF. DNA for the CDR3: TGTGCCAGCAGCATAAATCAGGGCCCCTACGAGCAGTACTTC.

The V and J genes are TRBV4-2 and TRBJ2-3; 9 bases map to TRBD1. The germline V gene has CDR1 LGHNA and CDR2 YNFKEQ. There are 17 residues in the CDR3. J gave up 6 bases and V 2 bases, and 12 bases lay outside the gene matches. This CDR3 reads CASSQQANRGLGDTQYF. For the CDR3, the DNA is TGTGCCAGCAGCCAACAGGCGAACAGGGGGCTAGGGGATACGCAGTATTTT.

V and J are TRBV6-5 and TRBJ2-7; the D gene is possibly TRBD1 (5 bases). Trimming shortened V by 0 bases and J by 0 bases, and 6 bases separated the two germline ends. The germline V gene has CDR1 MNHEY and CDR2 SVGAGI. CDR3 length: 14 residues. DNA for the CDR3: TGTGCCAGCAGTTACTCAGACAGCTCCTACGAGCAGTACTTC. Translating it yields CASSYSDSSYEQYF.

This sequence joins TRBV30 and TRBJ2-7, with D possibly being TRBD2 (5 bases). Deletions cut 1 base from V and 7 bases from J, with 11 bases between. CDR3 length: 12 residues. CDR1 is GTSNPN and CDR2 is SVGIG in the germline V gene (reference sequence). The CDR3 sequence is CAWSDGRGEQYF. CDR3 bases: TGTGCCTGGAGTGATGGACGGGGTGAGCAGTACTTC.

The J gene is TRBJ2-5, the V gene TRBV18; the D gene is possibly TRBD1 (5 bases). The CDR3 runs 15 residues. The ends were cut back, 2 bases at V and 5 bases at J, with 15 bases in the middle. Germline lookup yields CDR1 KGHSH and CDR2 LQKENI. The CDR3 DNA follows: TGTGCCAGCTCACCATCCCTCCAGGGCGCGGAGACCCAGTACTTC. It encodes CASSPSLQGAETQYF.

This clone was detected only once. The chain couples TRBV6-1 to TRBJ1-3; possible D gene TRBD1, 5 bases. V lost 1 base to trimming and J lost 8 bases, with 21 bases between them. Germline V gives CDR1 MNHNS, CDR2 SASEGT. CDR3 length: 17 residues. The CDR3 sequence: CASSEGSVQDSGDTIYF. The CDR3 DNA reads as TGTGCCAGCAGTGAAGGATCGGTACAGGATTCCGGAGACACCATATATTTT.

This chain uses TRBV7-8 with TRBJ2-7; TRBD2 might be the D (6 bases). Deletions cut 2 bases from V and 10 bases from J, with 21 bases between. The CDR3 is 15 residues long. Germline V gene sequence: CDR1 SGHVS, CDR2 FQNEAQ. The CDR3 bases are TGTGCCAGCAGCTTACTTTGGGATACGGCGGGGTTACAGTACTTC. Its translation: CASSLLWDTAGLQYF.

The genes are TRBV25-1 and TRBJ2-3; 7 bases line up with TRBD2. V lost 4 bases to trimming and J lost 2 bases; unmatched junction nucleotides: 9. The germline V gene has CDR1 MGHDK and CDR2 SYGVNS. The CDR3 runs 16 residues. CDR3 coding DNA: TGTGCCAGCAGTGCCCGGGGCGGGAGCTTCACAGATACGCAGTATTTT. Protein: CASSARGGSFTDTQYF.

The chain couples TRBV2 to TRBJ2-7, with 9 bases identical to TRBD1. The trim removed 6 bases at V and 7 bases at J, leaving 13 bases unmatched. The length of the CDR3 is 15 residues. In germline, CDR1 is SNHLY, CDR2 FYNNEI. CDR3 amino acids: CASRPTGTGIGEQYF. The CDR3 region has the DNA TGTGCCAGCAGGCCAACCGGGACAGGGATCGGAGAGCAGTACTTC. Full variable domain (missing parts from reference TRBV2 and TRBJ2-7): EPEVTQTPSHQVTQMGQEVILRCVPISNHLYFYWYRQILGQKVEFLVSFYNNEISEKSEIFDDQFSVERPDGSNFTLKIRSTKLEDSAMYFCASRPTGTGIGEQYFGPGTRLTVT.

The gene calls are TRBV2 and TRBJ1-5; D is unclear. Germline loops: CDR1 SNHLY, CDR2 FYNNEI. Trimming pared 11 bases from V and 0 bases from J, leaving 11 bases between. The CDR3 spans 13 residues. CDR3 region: CAQAISSNQPQHF. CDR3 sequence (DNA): TGTGCCCAGGCTATCTCTAGCAATCAGCCCCAGCATTTT.

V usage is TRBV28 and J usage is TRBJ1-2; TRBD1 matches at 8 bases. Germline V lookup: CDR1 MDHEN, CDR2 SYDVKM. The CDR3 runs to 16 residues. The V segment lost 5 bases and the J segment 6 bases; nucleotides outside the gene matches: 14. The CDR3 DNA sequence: TGTGCCAGCAGTCCAGGGGGCGCCCCTGGCCGGAATGGCTACACCTTC. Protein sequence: CASSPGGAPGRNGYTF.

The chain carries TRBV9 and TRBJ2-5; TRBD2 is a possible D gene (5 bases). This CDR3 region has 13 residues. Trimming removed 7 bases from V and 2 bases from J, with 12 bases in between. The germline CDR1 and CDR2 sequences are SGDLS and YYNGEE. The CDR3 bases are TGTGCCAGCTCCGGCGACTATCAAGAGACCCAGTACTTC. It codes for CASSGDYQETQYF.

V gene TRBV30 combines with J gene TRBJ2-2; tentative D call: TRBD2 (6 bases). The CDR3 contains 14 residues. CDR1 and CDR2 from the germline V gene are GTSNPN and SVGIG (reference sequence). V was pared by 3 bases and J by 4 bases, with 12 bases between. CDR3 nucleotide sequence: TGTGCCTGGAGATTGGGACTGTTCACCGGGGAGCTGTTTTTT. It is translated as CAWRLGLFTGELFF.

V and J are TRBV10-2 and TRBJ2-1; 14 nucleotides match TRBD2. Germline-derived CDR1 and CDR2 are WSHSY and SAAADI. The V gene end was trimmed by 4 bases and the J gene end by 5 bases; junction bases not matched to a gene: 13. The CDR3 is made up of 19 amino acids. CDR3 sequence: CASSGSGLAGGVPNNEQFF. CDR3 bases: TGCGCCAGCAGTGGGTCCGGACTAGCGGGAGGAGTCCCCAACAATGAGCAGTTCTTC.

CDR3 sequence (DNA): TGTGCCAGCAGCTTGGTCACTTTCATGTCTGGAGGAGATACGCAGTATTTT. It specifies CASSLVTFMSGGDTQYF. This chain connects TRBV5-6 to TRBJ2-3; maybe TRBD2 (5 bases). Germline V gives CDR1 SGHDT, CDR2 YYEEEE. V shed 0 bases and J shed 5 bases, with 19 bases lying between them. The CDR3 is 17 amino acids.

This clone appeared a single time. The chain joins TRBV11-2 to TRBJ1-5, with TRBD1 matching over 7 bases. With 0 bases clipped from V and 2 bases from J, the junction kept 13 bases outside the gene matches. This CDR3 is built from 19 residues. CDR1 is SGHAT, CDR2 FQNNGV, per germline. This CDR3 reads CASSLEGTLGQARNQPQHF. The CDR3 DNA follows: TGTGCCAGCAGCTTAGAGGGGACGCTCGGACAGGCTCGCAATCAGCCCCAGCATTTT.

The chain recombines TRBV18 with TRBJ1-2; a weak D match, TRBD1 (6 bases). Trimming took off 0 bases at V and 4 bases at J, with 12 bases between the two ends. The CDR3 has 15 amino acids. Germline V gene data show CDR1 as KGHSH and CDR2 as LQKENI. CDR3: CASSPPGQAGYGYTF. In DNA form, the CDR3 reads TGTGCCAGCTCACCACCGGGACAAGCCGGCTATGGCTACACCTTC.

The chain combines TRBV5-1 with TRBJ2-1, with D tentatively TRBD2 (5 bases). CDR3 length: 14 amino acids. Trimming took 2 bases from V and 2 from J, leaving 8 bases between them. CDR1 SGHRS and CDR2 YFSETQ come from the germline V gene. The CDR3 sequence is CASSFGETYNEQFF. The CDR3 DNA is TGCGCCAGCAGCTTCGGGGAAACCTACAATGAGCAGTTCTTC.

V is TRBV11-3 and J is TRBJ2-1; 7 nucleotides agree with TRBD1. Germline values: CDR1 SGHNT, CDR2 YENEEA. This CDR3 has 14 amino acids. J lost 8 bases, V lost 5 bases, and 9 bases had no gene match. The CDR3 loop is CASSQGTDGYEQFF. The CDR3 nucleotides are TGTGCCAGCAGCCAAGGGACAGATGGGTATGAGCAGTTCTTC.

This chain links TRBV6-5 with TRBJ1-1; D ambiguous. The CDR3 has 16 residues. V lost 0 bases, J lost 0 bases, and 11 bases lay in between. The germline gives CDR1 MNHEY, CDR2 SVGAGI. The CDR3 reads CASSYSRVRVNTEAFF. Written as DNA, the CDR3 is TGTGCCAGCAGTTACTCGAGGGTCCGCGTGAACACTGAAGCTTTCTTT.